This T cell receptor beta chain was retrieved from a study of blood T cell repertoires in COVID-19. Clones were read by immunoSEQ multiplex PCR, and TCRdb kept only the in-frame ones, dropping some. The repertoire includes about 74,000 clones, approximately 86% of them detected once, and 1.9% sits in the top ten. The TCR was taken from a woman at least 80 years old with active or convalescent COVID-19. Sequencing used peripheral blood.

Written as DNA, the CDR3 is TGCGCCAGCCGATCGACAGGGCTGAACACTGAAGCTTTCTTT. This sequence encodes CASRSTGLNTEAFF. This chain connects TRBV10-2 to TRBJ1-1, with 7 nucleotides matching TRBD1. Germline CDR1 WSHSY, CDR2 SAAADI. The CDR3 has 14 residues. The V gene end was trimmed by 8 bases and the J gene end by 0 bases; junction bases not matched to a gene: 6.